Sequencing of this T cell receptor beta chain was carried out in a study of cytomegalovirus exposure and HLA in healthy donors. Study information: The same platform was used for the 100 to 150 validation repertoires and the approximately 670 first-cohort repertoires, a later analysis reported.

Sequencing used immunoSEQ multiplex PCR; TCRdb keeps in-frame clones, though not all of them. The sample contains some 240,000 clones, 83% of which appear only once. Germline lookup yields CDR1 SGHRS and CDR2 YFSETQ. This CDR3 contains 16 residues. V lost 4 bases, J lost 5 bases, and 21 bases lay in between. Source material: PBMCs. The source is a woman aged 18-29 years in good health and CMV-seronegative. The chain joins TRBV5-1 to TRBJ1-1, with D perhaps matching TRBD1 (6 bases). CDR3 nucleotide sequence: TGCGCCAGCAGCCTGCTGGGCAGGGGCTCGGGGACTGAAGCTTTCTTT. Translating it yields CASSLLGRGSGTEAFF.